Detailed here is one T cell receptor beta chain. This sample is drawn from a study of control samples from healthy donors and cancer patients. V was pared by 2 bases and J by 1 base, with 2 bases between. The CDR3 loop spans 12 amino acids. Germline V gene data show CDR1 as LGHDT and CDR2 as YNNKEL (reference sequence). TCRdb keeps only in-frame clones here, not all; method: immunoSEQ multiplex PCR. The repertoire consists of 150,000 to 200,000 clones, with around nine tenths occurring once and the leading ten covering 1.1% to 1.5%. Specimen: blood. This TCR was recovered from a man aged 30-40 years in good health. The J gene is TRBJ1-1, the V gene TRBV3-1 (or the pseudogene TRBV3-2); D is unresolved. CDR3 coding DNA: TGTGCCAGCAGCCAAAAGAACACTGAAGCTTTCTTT. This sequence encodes CASSQKNTEAFF.